Listed below are T cell receptor beta chains from one sample, sequenced in a study of T-cell memory formation after mild COVID-19. TCRdb reprocessed the 5' RACE reads with MiXCR, giving one entry per CDR3 protein. The data contain under 300,000 distinct CDR3 sequences, around 15% of them singletons. Sequenced material: PBMCs or a T cell subset sorted from them (not recorded which). The receptor set was obtained from a man aged 18 to 35 who had mild COVID-19 (a few samples of this study predate the infection). Cell type and time point are not known. Each CDR3 is given with its conserved first and last residue. A D gene is named only where the DNA matches it firmly. Size tells how often a clone was seen (once, few, many) or the class of an expanded clone, and some rows leave it out.

J gene | V gene | clone size | D gene | CDR3 protein | CDR3 DNA
TRBJ2-2 | TRBV7-9 | few | NA | CASSLRRGGTGELFF | TGTGCCAGCAGCTTAAGGAGGGGAGGAACCGGGGAGCTGTTTTTT
TRBJ2-5 | TRBV11-2 | few | NA | CASSPTGRETQYF | TGTGCCAGCAGCCCGACAGGGAGGGAGACCCAGTACTTC
TRBJ1-6 | TRBV9 | few | NA | CASSVTADNSPLHF | TGTGCCAGCAGCGTGACAGCAGACAATTCACCCCTCCACTTT
TRBJ2-5 | TRBV5-1 | NA | TRBD1 | CASSPRDRRKETQYF | TGCGCCAGCAGCCCCCGGGACAGGAGAAAAGAGACCCAGTACTTC
TRBJ2-5 | TRBV4-1 | NA | NA | CASSLPGGAGETQYF | TGCGCCAGCAGCCTTCCAGGGGGGGCAGGAGAGACCCAGTACTTC
TRBJ2-1 | TRBV24-1 | few | NA | CATSDSARRGSNEQFF | TGTGCCACCAGTGATTCCGCAAGGAGGGGGTCCAATGAGCAGTTCTTC
TRBJ2-2 | TRBV7-9 | few | NA | CASSYERSGSDTGELFF | TGTGCCAGCAGCTATGAAAGGTCGGGCTCCGACACCGGGGAGCTGTTTTTT
TRBJ1-6 | TRBV20-1 | NA | TRBD1 | CSARDRVSPLHF | TGCAGTGCCAGGGACAGAGTTTCACCCCTCCACTTT
TRBJ1-2 | TRBV12-3/TRBV12-4 | NA | NA | CASSLDSEGRNGYTF | TGTGCCAGCAGTTTAGATTCAGAAGGGAGGAATGGCTACACCTTC
TRBJ2-3 | TRBV9 | few | NA | CASSVVQTGTQYF | TGTGCCAGCAGCGTAGTCCAGACGGGTACGCAGTATTTT
TRBJ1-1 | TRBV20-1 | NA | NA | CSARPDSSTEAFF | TGCAGTGCTAGGCCGGACAGTTCCACTGAAGCTTTCTTT
TRBJ2-5 | TRBV5-1 | few | TRBD1 | CASSEGRTGGQETQYF | TGCGCCAGCAGCGAGGGCCGGACAGGGGGGCAAGAGACCCAGTACTTC
TRBJ1-5 | TRBV27 | many | NA | CASSPLQGIGQPQHF | TGTGCCAGCTCCCCACTACAGGGTATTGGTCAGCCCCAGCATTTT
TRBJ2-1 | TRBV28 | NA | NA | CASSFRESYNEQFF | TGTGCCAGCAGTTTCAGGGAGTCCTACAATGAGCAGTTCTTC
TRBJ1-1 | TRBV5-1 | many | NA | CASSSSFSRMNTEAFF | TGCGCCAGCAGCTCCTCGTTTAGCCGGATGAACACTGAAGCTTTCTTT
TRBJ1-3 | TRBV4-3 | NA | NA | CASSQAGVSGNTIYF | TGCGCCAGCAGCCAAGCCGGGGTCTCTGGAAACACCATATATTTT
TRBJ2-7 | TRBV4-1 | many | TRBD1 | CASSATGGEAVLNYEQYF | TGCGCCAGCAGCGCGACAGGGGGAGAAGCGGTACTCAACTACGAGCAGTACTTC
TRBJ1-4 | TRBV20-1 | NA | TRBD1 | CSATSTGADEKLFF | TGCAGCGCCACCTCGACAGGGGCCGACGAAAAACTGTTTTTT
TRBJ2-7 | TRBV2 | few | TRBD2 | CASSEQRGVYEQYF | TGTGCCAGCAGTGAACAGCGGGGGGTATACGAGCAGTACTTC
TRBJ2-3 | TRBV5-1 | few | NA | CASSLGGVLTDTQYF | TGCGCCAGCAGCTTGGGCGGGGTTCTAACAGATACGCAGTATTTT
TRBJ1-1 | TRBV4-1 | few | NA | CASSQEGGFSTEAFF | TGCGCCAGCAGCCAAGAGGGGGGTTTCAGCACTGAAGCTTTCTTT
TRBJ1-6 | TRBV5-5 | NA | NA | CASSLYEPNSPLHF | TGTGCCAGCAGCTTGTACGAGCCCAATTCACCCCTCCACTTT
TRBJ2-3 | TRBV24-1 | NA | NA | CATPQGCWDTQYF | TGTGCCACCCCGCAGGGCTGCTGGGATACGCAGTATTTT
TRBJ2-1 | TRBV10-3 | few | NA | CAISESGTSYNEQFF | TGTGCCATCAGTGAGTCAGGGACAAGTTACAATGAGCAGTTCTTC
TRBJ2-7 | TRBV4-2 | NA | NA | CASSQAPRGDYEQYF | TGTGCCAGCAGCCAAGCCCCTCGGGGTGACTACGAGCAGTACTTC
TRBJ2-5 | TRBV6-1 | few | TRBD2 | CASSPLRSGDQETQYF | TGTGCCAGCAGTCCCCTGAGGAGCGGGGATCAAGAGACCCAGTACTTC
TRBJ1-5 | TRBV7-9 | many | NA | CASSSTQGQPQHF | TGTGCCAGCAGCTCGACTCAGGGTCAGCCCCAGCATTTT
TRBJ2-3 | TRBV7-2 | few | NA | CASSSDQGADTQYF | TGTGCCAGCAGCTCCGATCAGGGAGCAGATACGCAGTATTTT
TRBJ1-3 | TRBV11-2 | NA | NA | CASSLHFSSGNTIYF | TGTGCCAGCAGCTTACATTTTTCCTCTGGAAACACCATATATTTT
TRBJ2-2 | TRBV7-2 | few | TRBD2 | CASSSTAGYTGELFF | TGTGCCAGCAGCTCAACAGCGGGGTACACCGGGGAGCTGTTTTTT
TRBJ1-2 | TRBV10-3 | NA | TRBD1 | CAISESGRGNYGYTF | TGTGCCATCAGTGAGTCAGGCAGGGGGAACTATGGCTACACCTTC
TRBJ2-3 | TRBV7-2 | many | NA | CASSLDTDTQYF | TGTGCCAGCAGCTTGGACACAGATACGCAGTATTTT
TRBJ1-1 | TRBV20-1 | few | TRBD1 | CSARRDRGPNTEAFF | TGCAGTGCCAGACGGGACAGGGGGCCGAACACTGAAGCTTTCTTT
TRBJ2-3 | TRBV4-3 | few | TRBD2 | CASSQVAGGPGTDTQYF | TGCGCCAGCAGCCAAGTAGCGGGGGGGCCGGGCACAGATACGCAGTATTTT
TRBJ1-4 | TRBV7-2 | NA | NA | CASSLRQGTEKLFF | TGTGCCAGCAGCTTACGTCAGGGGACTGAAAAACTGTTTTTT
TRBJ1-3 | TRBV7-8 | NA | TRBD1 | CASTEQGAVSGNTIYF | TGTGCCAGCACCGAACAGGGGGCCGTCTCTGGAAACACCATATATTTT
TRBJ1-2 | TRBV5-6 | many | NA | CASSRGHLDYGYTF | TGTGCCAGCAGCCGGGGACACTTAGACTATGGCTACACCTTC
TRBJ1-4 | TRBV15 | few | TRBD1 | CATSRRDRGPQFF | TGTGCCACCAGCAGAAGGGACAGGGGGCCTCAGTTTTTT
TRBJ1-1 | TRBV5-1 | few | NA | CASSLGVNLMNTEAFF | TGCGCCAGCAGCTTGGGAGTCAACCTCATGAACACTGAAGCTTTCTTT
TRBJ2-5 | TRBV30 | NA | TRBD2 | CAWGTGLAQETQYF | TGTGCCTGGGGGACGGGACTAGCCCAAGAGACCCAGTACTTC
TRBJ2-6 | TRBV6-5 | NA | NA | CASSYLVTGANVLTF | TGTGCCAGCAGTTACCTGGTTACTGGGGCCAACGTCCTGACTTTC
TRBJ1-5 | TRBV6-1 | NA | NA | CASRRRQYDNQPQHF | TGTGCCAGCAGACGCCGACAGTACGACAATCAGCCCCAGCATTTT
TRBJ1-2 | TRBV11-2 | once | NA | CASSRGAEGYTF | TGTGCCAGCAGCCGCGGAGCAGAGGGCTACACCTTC
TRBJ1-1 | TRBV5-1 | few | NA | CASSIQGAEAFF | TGCGCCAGCAGCATTCAGGGAGCTGAAGCTTTCTTT
TRBJ1-5 | TRBV7-9 | few | NA | CASSLVEQQPQHF | TGTGCCAGCAGCTTAGTTGAACAGCAGCCCCAGCATTTT
TRBJ2-3 | TRBV11-2 | few | TRBD2 | CASSSISGNTDTQYF | TGTGCCAGCAGCTCAATTAGCGGGAACACAGATACGCAGTATTTT
TRBJ1-5 | TRBV7-3 | few | NA | CASSLNAGGQPQHF | TGTGCCAGCAGCTTAAATGCTGGGGGACAGCCCCAGCATTTT
TRBJ2-2 | TRBV7-6 | NA | NA | CASSLATQRVTQGELFF | TGTGCCAGCAGCTTAGCGACCCAACGTGTCACCCAAGGGGAGCTGTTTTTT
TRBJ2-4 | TRBV6-2/TRBV6-3 | NA | NA | CASSYGPGAQNIQYF | TGTGCCAGCAGTTACGGGCCAGGCGCGCAAAACATTCAGTACTTC
TRBJ1-5 | TRBV18 | NA | NA | CASSPPFGGGYSNQPQHF | TGTGCCAGCTCACCCCCTTTTGGTGGAGGCTATAGCAATCAGCCCCAGCATTTT